A selection of T cell receptor beta chains follows, all from one sample in a study of chemoradiotherapy in HPV16-positive cancers. Produced via immunoSEQ multiplex PCR; TCRdb's table is partial and in-frame only. The sample includes over 14,000 clones, over 70% seen only once; the top ten take more than 9.5%. Sampling was performed from a patient who underwent chemoradiotherapy. The receptors were gathered from a human donor with HPV-associated anogenital cancer. CDR3s include the opening cysteine and the closing phenylalanine or tryptophan. A D gene is named only where the DNA matches it firmly. Clone size, where shown, is once, few, many, or a class for clones that have expanded.

J: TRBJ1-6; D: .; size: .; V: TRBV19; CDR3: CASSIDPDLNSPLHF; DNA: TGTGCCAGTAGTATAGATCCCGACCTAAATTCACCCCTCCACTTT
J: TRBJ1-5; D: TRBD1; size: .; V: TRBV19; CDR3: CASSIARGNQPQHF; DNA: TGTGCCAGTAGTATAGCCAGGGGGAATCAGCCCCAGCATTTT
J: TRBJ2-1; D: TRBD2; size: .; V: TRBV5-1; CDR3: CASSLGASGLSNNEQFF; DNA: TGCGCCAGCAGCTTGGGGGCTAGCGGGCTTAGCAACAATGAGCAGTTCTTC
J: TRBJ1-2; D: TRBD1; size: .; V: TRBV7-2; CDR3: CASSLGVRQGGYGYTF; DNA: TGTGCCAGCAGCTTAGGAGTCCGACAGGGGGGATATGGCTACACCTTC
J: TRBJ2-3; D: .; size: .; V: TRBV2; CDR3: CASSEEGGGGYTQYF; DNA: TGTGCCAGCAGTGAAGAAGGGGGCGGGGGCTATACGCAGTATTTT
J: TRBJ2-7; D: .; size: .; V: TRBV2; CDR3: CASSEGPGVLYEQYF; DNA: TGTGCCAGCAGTGAAGGGCCAGGAGTACTGTACGAGCAGTACTTC
J: TRBJ2-3; D: .; size: once; V: TRBV5-1; CDR3: CASSPDNTDTQYF; DNA: TGCGCCAGCAGCCCTGACAACACAGATACGCAGTATTTT
J: TRBJ1-5; D: .; size: .; V: TRBV27; CDR3: CASSFRGLLNQPQHF; DNA: TGTGCCAGCAGTTTCCGGGGCCTCCTGAATCAGCCCCAGCATTTT
J: TRBJ1-2; D: .; size: few; V: TRBV19; CDR3: CASKAAGDYGYTF; DNA: TGTGCCAGTAAAGCCGCGGGGGACTATGGCTACACCTTC
J: TRBJ2-1; D: .; size: once; V: TRBV27; CDR3: CASRGGGSNEQFF; DNA: TGTGCCAGCAGAGGAGGGGGGAGCAATGAGCAGTTCTTC
J: TRBJ1-1; D: TRBD1; size: .; V: TRBV15; CDR3: CATSADRVNTEAFF; DNA: TGTGCCACTTCCGCCGACAGGGTGAACACTGAAGCTTTCTTT
J: TRBJ2-5; D: TRBD2; size: few; V: TRBV7-2; CDR3: CASSFSGGRQETQYF; DNA: TGTGCCAGCAGCTTTAGCGGGGGAAGACAAGAGACCCAGTACTTC
J: TRBJ1-6; D: .; size: once; V: TRBV4-2; CDR3: CASSPKLGNSPLHF; DNA: TGTGCCAGCAGCCCGAAGCTCGGGAATTCACCCCTCCACTTT
J: TRBJ2-2; D: .; size: .; V: TRBV6-6; CDR3: CASRPQGNELFF; DNA: TGTGCCAGCAGGCCTCAGGGAAACGAGCTGTTTTTT
J: TRBJ2-7; D: .; size: .; V: TRBV27; CDR3: CASSFSRGAMSYEQYF; DNA: TGTGCCAGCAGTTTCTCCCGCGGCGCGATGTCCTACGAGCAGTACTTC
J: TRBJ2-1; D: .; size: .; V: TRBV27; CDR3: CASSLSTARGLGEQFF; DNA: TGTGCCAGCAGTTTATCAACGGCAAGGGGCTTGGGTGAGCAGTTCTTC
J: TRBJ2-1; D: .; size: .; V: TRBV5-1; CDR3: CASSLAEAVDEQFF; DNA: TGCGCCAGCAGCTTGGCAGAAGCGGTTGATGAGCAGTTCTTC
J: TRBJ2-7; D: .; size: .; V: TRBV5-1; CDR3: CASSLSGGPYEQYF; DNA: TGCGCCAGCAGCTTGTCCGGGGGGCCGTACGAGCAGTACTTC
J: TRBJ1-1; D: .; size: .; V: TRBV28; CDR3: CAVTWGDTEAFF; DNA: TGTGCCGTTACGTGGGGGGACACTGAAGCTTTCTTT
J: TRBJ1-4; D: .; size: few; V: TRBV6-5; CDR3: CASGQPATNEKLFF; DNA: TGTGCCAGCGGACAGCCTGCAACTAATGAAAAACTGTTTTTT
J: TRBJ2-3; D: TRBD1; size: .; V: TRBV2; CDR3: CASSPSPRGSDTQYF; DNA: TGTGCCAGCAGTCCCTCGCCCAGGGGGTCCGATACGCAGTATTTT
J: TRBJ2-7; D: TRBD2; size: once; V: TRBV7-2; CDR3: CASSLELAVSYEQYF; DNA: TGTGCCAGCAGCTTGGAACTAGCGGTATCCTACGAGCAGTACTTC
J: TRBJ1-2; D: .; size: few; V: TRBV9; CDR3: CASSPGGWSEGYTF; DNA: TGTGCCAGCAGCCCCGGGGGTTGGTCGGAGGGCTACACCTTC
J: TRBJ2-2; D: .; size: few; V: TRBV7-3; CDR3: CASSLTVPTGELFF; DNA: TGTGCCAGCAGCTTAACAGTTCCCACCGGGGAGCTGTTTTTT
J: TRBJ1-2; D: .; size: .; V: TRBV7-9; CDR3: CASSPTGYYGYTF; DNA: TGTGCCAGCAGCCCCACAGGGTACTATGGCTACACCTTC
J: TRBJ2-7; D: TRBD1; size: .; V: TRBV28; CDR3: CASSLQQGAREQYF; DNA: TGTGCCAGCAGTTTACAACAGGGGGCGAGGGAGCAGTACTTC
J: TRBJ1-6; D: TRBD1; size: .; V: TRBV5-4; CDR3: CASSLPGQGVNSPLHF; DNA: TGTGCCAGCAGCTTGCCGGGACAGGGGGTTAATTCACCCCTCCACTTT
J: TRBJ1-2; D: TRBD1; size: few; V: TRBV28; CDR3: CASSPGQGTDGYTF; DNA: TGTGCCAGCAGTCCGGGACAGGGAACGGATGGCTACACCTTC
J: TRBJ1-5; D: .; size: .; V: TRBV30; CDR3: CAWSGGSNQPQHF; DNA: TGTGCCTGGAGTGGGGGTAGCAATCAGCCCCAGCATTTT
J: TRBJ2-2; D: TRBD2; size: once; V: TRBV15; CDR3: CATRVGLALTGELFF; DNA: TGTGCCACCAGGGTGGGACTAGCGCTCACCGGGGAGCTGTTTTTT
J: TRBJ2-7; D: TRBD1; size: few; V: TRBV10-3; CDR3: CAIRMTGKTYEQYF; DNA: TGTGCCATCAGGATGACAGGGAAAACCTACGAGCAGTACTTC
J: TRBJ2-7; D: .; size: .; V: TRBV27; CDR3: CASSLSGAPYEQYF; DNA: TGTGCCAGCAGTTTATCGGGTGCACCCTACGAGCAGTACTTC
J: TRBJ2-7; D: .; size: .; V: TRBV19; CDR3: CASSRRDSYEQYF; DNA: TGTGCCAGTAGTCGGCGGGACTCCTACGAGCAGTACTTC
J: TRBJ1-1; D: TRBD1; size: .; V: TRBV30; CDR3: CAWRIRDRLNTEAFF; DNA: TGTGCCTGGAGGATTAGGGACAGGCTGAACACTGAAGCTTTCTTT
J: TRBJ2-7; D: TRBD2; size: .; V: TRBV7-3; CDR3: CASSFGGGSHEQYF; DNA: TGTGCCAGCAGCTTTGGCGGGGGGTCTCACGAGCAGTACTTC
J: TRBJ2-7; D: .; size: few; V: TRBV30; CDR3: CAWSTTNQDYEQYF; DNA: TGTGCCTGGAGTACCACAAATCAGGATTACGAGCAGTACTTC
J: TRBJ2-2; D: .; size: .; V: TRBV5-1; CDR3: CASSFRPEMNTGELFF; DNA: TGCGCCAGCAGCTTTAGGCCGGAAATGAACACCGGGGAGCTGTTTTTT
J: TRBJ2-2; D: .; size: few; V: TRBV29-1; CDR3: CALRQGANTGELFF; DNA: TGCGCCCTGAGGCAGGGAGCGAACACCGGGGAGCTGTTTTTT
J: TRBJ1-6; D: TRBD1; size: few; V: TRBV19; CDR3: CASESGTGRSPLHF; DNA: TGTGCCAGCGAATCCGGGACAGGTCGCTCACCCCTCCACTTT
J: TRBJ1-1; D: TRBD1; size: .; V: TRBV2; CDR3: CASNKGQGITEAFF; DNA: TGTGCCAGCAACAAAGGACAGGGGATCACTGAAGCTTTCTTT
J: TRBJ1-2; D: TRBD1; size: .; V: TRBV4-2; CDR3: CASSQEPQGAEYGYTF; DNA: TGTGCCAGCAGCCAAGAGCCACAGGGGGCGGAGTATGGCTACACCTTC
J: TRBJ1-1; D: .; size: .; V: TRBV4-3; CDR3: CASSRASRNTEAFF; DNA: TGCGCCAGCAGCCGGGCGTCGAGAAACACTGAAGCTTTCTTT
J: TRBJ1-1; D: .; size: .; V: TRBV6-5; CDR3: CASSYGQITEAFF; DNA: TGTGCCAGCAGTTACGGACAGATCACTGAAGCTTTCTTT
J: TRBJ2-2; D: TRBD2; size: once; V: TRBV11-2; CDR3: CASSLLAGVNTGELFF; DNA: TGTGCCAGCAGCTTATTAGCGGGGGTCAACACCGGGGAGCTGTTTTTT
J: TRBJ2-2; D: TRBD1; size: .; V: TRBV2; CDR3: CASSEGSGGTGELFF; DNA: TGTGCCAGCAGTGAAGGGTCAGGGGGCACCGGGGAGCTGTTTTTT
J: TRBJ2-1; D: TRBD1; size: .; V: TRBV2; CDR3: CASSGFTGASYNEQFF; DNA: TGTGCCAGCAGTGGATTTACAGGGGCCTCCTACAATGAGCAGTTCTTC
J: TRBJ1-2; D: .; size: .; V: TRBV29-1; CDR3: CSVEATRGGYTF; DNA: TGCAGCGTCGAAGCTACGCGTGGTGGCTACACCTTC
J: TRBJ1-5; D: .; size: .; V: TRBV6-5; CDR3: CASSYSAASNQPQHF; DNA: TGTGCCAGCAGTTACTCGGCAGCTAGCAATCAGCCCCAGCATTTT
J: TRBJ1-1; D: .; size: .; V: TRBV10-3; CDR3: CAISDQGNTEAFF; DNA: TGTGCCATCAGTGACCAGGGGAACACTGAAGCTTTCTTT
J: TRBJ1-1; D: TRBD1; size: few; V: TRBV20-1; CDR3: CSSRGGQKAFF; DNA: TGCAGTTCAAGGGGGGGACAGAAAGCTTTCTTT
J: TRBJ1-1; D: TRBD1; size: few; V: TRBV28; CDR3: CASRWDRGNTEAFF; DNA: TGTGCCAGCAGATGGGACAGGGGGAACACTGAAGCTTTCTTT
J: TRBJ2-5; D: TRBD2; size: .; V: TRBV5-4; CDR3: CASSLSPSGGFLETQYF; DNA: TGTGCCAGCAGCTTGTCGCCTAGCGGGGGGTTTTTGGAGACCCAGTACTTC